The 21 T cell receptor beta chains below were found in one sample sequenced in a study of blood T cells in healthy people across ages. Sample-barcoded 5' priming and a J-beta primer mix drove a second PCR of about 6 to 12 cycles. A single record per CDR3 protein comes from TCRdb applying MiXCR to the 5' RACE reads. The table records 1.5 million or so distinct CDR3 sequences, roughly 40% of them present only once. The sample taken for sequencing was blood. These receptors originate from a woman aged 18 to 35 in good health.

This sequence joins TRBV12-5 and TRBJ2-2; 8 bases are shared with TRBD2. The CDR3 totals 15 residues. V dropped 7 bases and J dropped 5; count of bases not matched to a gene: 9. Germline V gene lookup returns CDR1 LGHNT and CDR2 FRNRAP. This chain's CDR3 is CASAKREMRTGELFF. In DNA, the CDR3 is TGTGCTAGTGCCAAGCGGGAGATGAGGACCGGGGAGCTGTTTTTT.

V is TRBV6-2 or TRBV6-3 and J is TRBJ2-4, with D tentatively TRBD1 (5 bases). Trimming removed 6 bases at V and 1 base at J, with 19 bases between. Germline CDR1 is MNHEY and CDR2 is SVGEGT. The CDR3 length is 17 residues. For the CDR3, the DNA is TGTGCCAGCAGACCCCTAGGGGCCCTTTTGGCCAAAAACATTCAGTACTTC. Encoded protein: CASRPLGALLAKNIQYF.

This clonotype was detected a few times. This chain joins TRBV10-3 and TRBJ1-3, with TRBD1 as a possible D gene (5 bases). This CDR3 contains 12 residues. Germline V gene data show CDR1 as ENHRY and CDR2 as SYGVKD. V lost 4 bases, J lost 8 bases, and 9 bases lay in between. As DNA, the CDR3 is TGTGCCATCAGTGGAGGGGTGGACACCATATATTTT. It translates to CAISGGVDTIYF.

This clonotype was counted only a few times. The CDR3 DNA reads as TGTGCCAGCAGCCCGCTGGGGACAGGGTTCTACGAGCAGTACTTC. This codes for CASSPLGTGFYEQYF. The chain joins TRBV3-1 to TRBJ2-7; 9 bases fit TRBD1. CDR3 length equals 15 residues. The ends lost 4 bases at V and 3 bases at J; junction bases unmatched: 7. Germline CDR1 is LGHDT and CDR2 is YNNKEL (reference sequence).

This chain connects TRBV7-9 to TRBJ2-7; 9 bases are a match to TRBD1. The CDR3 consists of 16 residues. Looked up from germline, CDR1 is SEHNR and CDR2 is FQNEAQ (reference sequence). Germline trimming cut 4 bases from V and 5 bases from J; bases unmatched to any gene: 12. Written as DNA, the CDR3 is TGTGCCAGCAGCTCTCCGGGACAGGGCCCCTGGGACGAGCAGTACTTC. Its translation is CASSSPGQGPWDEQYF.

The CDR3 loop is CASSQEWGNTYEQYF. CDR3 DNA sequence: TGCGCCAGCAGCCAAGAATGGGGCAATACCTACGAGCAGTACTTC. This chain links TRBV4-1 with TRBJ2-7; the D gene is possibly TRBD1 (5 bases). Germline assignment: CDR1 MGHRA and CDR2 YSYEKL. The CDR3 has 15 residues. Trimming took off 0 bases at V and 2 bases at J, with 11 bases between the two ends.

This clonotype was seen only once. V gene TRBV20-1 combines with J gene TRBJ1-5, with D possibly matching TRBD1 (5 bases). This CDR3 region has 13 residues. Per germline, CDR1 DFQATT and CDR2 SNEGSKA (reference sequence). V lost 3 bases and J 6 bases, leaving 12 bases between the germline ends. CDR3 DNA sequence: TGCAGTGCTAGGGGGGAGGGAAGTCAGCCCCAGCATTTT. It specifies CSARGEGSQPQHF.

This rearrangement joins TRBV27 to TRBJ1-2; D is uncertain. V lost 6 bases, J lost 0 bases, and 17 bases lay in between. Looked up from germline, CDR1 is MNHEY and CDR2 is SMNVEV (reference sequence). The CDR3 is made up of 16 amino acids. The CDR3 nucleotides are TGTGCCAGCAGAGACCGGGCCTCGCCCCCTAACTATGGCTACACCTTC. Translating gives CASRDRASPPNYGYTF.

V is TRBV12-3 or TRBV12-4 and J is TRBJ2-7; D not resolved. The CDR3 has 13 residues. The V end was cut by 2 bases, the J end by 2 bases, with 7 bases between. The DNA for the CDR3 is TGTGCCAGCAGTTTAACCCCGCCCTACGAGCAGTACTTC. The encoded protein is CASSLTPPYEQYF.

This clonotype was counted between two and nine times. This chain joins TRBV20-1 and TRBJ2-1; the D gene is possibly TRBD1 (5 bases). The CDR3 has 13 residues. Germline CDR1 reads DFQATT; CDR2 reads SNEGSKA (reference sequence). The CDR3 is CSHRGADYNEQFF. The CDR3 region has the DNA TGCAGCCACCGTGGGGCAGATTACAATGAGCAGTTCTTC.

The CDR3, as DNA: TGTGCCAGCAACTCGAGGGGAGGATCTAGCAATCAGCCCCAGCATTTT. It specifies CASNSRGGSSNQPQHF. This chain links TRBV21-1 with TRBJ1-5. TRBV21-1 constitutes a pseudogene. The CDR3 covers 16 residues.

This clonotype was counted between two and nine times. The chain recombines TRBV4-2 with TRBJ2-7; D may be TRBD2 (5 bases). CDR1 LGHNA and CDR2 YNFKEQ come from the germline V gene. V lost 5 bases and J 2 bases, leaving 10 bases between the germline ends. The length of the CDR3 is 13 residues. This CDR3 reads CASSSTNPYEQYF. CDR3 nucleotides: TGTGCCAGCAGCTCGACTAACCCCTACGAGCAGTACTTC.

At least ten counts were recorded for this clonotype. The rearrangement uses TRBV10-3 and TRBJ1-2; D perhaps matches TRBD1 (5 bases). Trimming cost V 4 bases and J 4 bases, with 7 bases left between them. The CDR3 runs 12 residues. Germline CDR1 and CDR2: ENHRY and SYGVKD. In nucleotides, the CDR3 is TGTGCCATCAGTGGTGGGGGCTATGGCTACACCTTC. It codes for CAISGGGYGYTF.

This sequence joins TRBV27 and TRBJ2-5; no clear D. Trimming took off 6 bases at V and 1 base at J, with 15 bases between the two ends. The CDR3 extends over 15 amino acids. In germline, CDR1 is MNHEY, CDR2 SMNVEV (reference sequence). CDR3 sequence reads: CASSTNQVGQETQYF. CDR3 in DNA: TGTGCCAGCAGCACCAATCAGGTTGGCCAAGAGACCCAGTACTTC.

This clonotype is a singleton in its sample. The rearrangement uses TRBV11-1 and TRBJ1-2; D perhaps matches TRBD1 (5 bases). There are 14 residues in the CDR3. CDR1 SGHAT and CDR2 FQDESV come from the germline V gene (reference sequence). The V gene lost 1 base and the J gene lost 6 bases, with 12 bases spanning the gap. CDR3 sequence (DNA): TGTGCCAGCAGCTTAGAGATAGGAGGGGATGGCTACACCTTC. As protein: CASSLEIGGDGYTF.

The sample holds many counts of this clonotype. This sequence joins TRBV29-1 and TRBJ1-2; D gene unclear. Germline V gene sequence: CDR1 SQVTM, CDR2 ANQGSEA. The V gene lost 2 bases and the J gene lost 2 bases, with 3 bases spanning the gap. The CDR3 has 11 residues. The DNA for the CDR3 is TGCAGCGTTGAACAGAACTATGGCTACACCTTC. This sequence encodes CSVEQNYGYTF.

This rearrangement joins TRBV30 to TRBJ2-7; D may be TRBD1 or TRBD2 (5 bases each). Germline-derived CDR1 and CDR2 are GTSNPN and SVGIG (reference sequence). The CDR3 runs to 15 residues. Trimming left V 1 base short and J 3 bases short, with 16 bases between. In DNA form, the CDR3 reads TGTGCCTGGAGTGCAACAAGGGGAGCGAGCTACGAGCAGTACTTC. Translated, it gives CAWSATRGASYEQYF.

In this sample, this clonotype turned up a few times. The DNA of the CDR3 is TGTGCCACCACAGAGTTCTCCTACAATGAGCAGTTCTTC. Protein: CATTEFSYNEQFF. This sequence joins TRBV6-1 and TRBJ2-1; D ambiguous. The CDR3 length is 13 residues. Per germline, CDR1 MNHNS and CDR2 SASEGT. V was clipped by 10 bases and J by 0 bases, with 10 bases between them.

This rearrangement joins TRBV6-5 to TRBJ2-5; D call uncertain. CDR1 is MNHEY and CDR2 is SVGAGI in the germline V gene. CDR3 size: 11 residues. The V end lost 10 bases, the J end lost 4 bases, and 10 bases lay between the germline ends. The CDR3 spells CATELLETQYF. For the CDR3, the DNA is TGTGCCACCGAGCTACTAGAGACCCAGTACTTC.

This clonotype showed up just a few times. The chain uses TRBV6-5 and TRBJ1-5; a weak D match, TRBD1 (5 bases). CDR3 size: 17 residues. From germline, CDR1 is MNHEY and CDR2 SVGAGI. Deletions cut 4 bases from V and 3 bases from J, with 19 bases between. Here the CDR3 reads CASSSGRGSPDNQPQHF. The CDR3 DNA follows: TGTGCCAGCAGTTCGGGGCGTGGGTCCCCAGACAATCAGCCCCAGCATTTT.

This clonotype was detected only a few times. CDR3 sequence reads: CASSQDGERNYGYTF. The CDR3, as DNA: TGCGCCAGCAGCCAAGACGGGGAGAGAAACTATGGCTACACCTTC. V is TRBV4-1 and J is TRBJ1-2; D gene uncertain. CDR3 length equals 15 residues. Deletions cut 0 bases from V and 2 bases from J, with 10 bases between. Per germline, CDR1 MGHRA and CDR2 YSYEKL.